Below, 18 T cell receptor beta chains from the same sample are listed, as sequenced in a study of blood T cell repertoires in COVID-19. This table comes from immunoSEQ multiplex PCR, and its TCRdb copy is limited to in-frame clones, with some not included. This repertoire shows about 83,000 clones, roughly 80% found once; its top ten account for 15% to 19%. The material sequenced was peripheral blood. Every receptor here comes from an elderly woman with acute or convalescent COVID-19.

This clone was seen a single time. V gene TRBV6-1 combines with J gene TRBJ2-7; 7 bases align to TRBD1. Germline CDR1 reads MNHNS; CDR2 reads SASEGT. With 3 bases clipped from V and 3 bases from J, the junction kept 14 bases outside the gene matches. This CDR3 has 17 residues. CDR3 region: CASSDRQGIDLGYEQYF. The CDR3 nucleotides are TGTGCCAGCAGTGATCGACAGGGTATAGATCTGGGCTACGAGCAGTACTTC.

The J gene is TRBJ1-2, the V gene TRBV28; 7 bases are shared with TRBD1. J gave up 5 bases and V 6 bases, and 3 bases lay outside the gene matches. The CDR3 runs to 12 residues. Looked up from germline, CDR1 is MDHEN and CDR2 is SYDVKM. In nucleotides, the CDR3 is TGTGCCAGCAGGACAGGGCTATATGGCTACACCTTC. This gives the protein CASRTGLYGYTF.

V is TRBV5-8 and J is TRBJ2-2, with D possibly being TRBD2 (6 bases). The V and J ends lost 5 bases and 4 bases respectively, with 15 bases between them. The CDR3 totals 15 residues. Germline assignment: CDR1 SGHTS and CDR2 YDEGEE. The CDR3 DNA sequence: TGTGCCAGCAGTCTCGGGGGAGCAACCACCGGGGAGCTGTTTTTT. Amino acid sequence: CASSLGGATTGELFF.

This clone was found a few times. V and J are TRBV6-1 and TRBJ1-6, with D perhaps TRBD1 (5 bases). V was pared by 3 bases and J by 0 bases, with 6 bases between. This CDR3 comprises 15 residues. The germline gives CDR1 MNHNS, CDR2 SASEGT. CDR3 sequence reads: CASSEQGSYNSPLHF. In nucleotides, the CDR3 is TGTGCCAGCAGTGAGCAGGGCTCCTATAATTCACCCCTCCACTTT.

Notes on this clone: The same CDR3 can be traced to other DNA sequences in this sample. The J gene is TRBJ2-5, the V gene TRBV18; no firm D call. Trimming left V 3 bases short and J 1 base short, with 6 bases between. Germline CDR1 KGHSH, CDR2 LQKENI. CDR3 size: 13 residues. CDR3 sequence reads: CASSPGVQETQYF. The CDR3 DNA reads TGTGCCAGCTCACCCGGTGTCCAAGAGACCCAGTACTTC. Full variable domain (rest looked up from reference TRBV18 and TRBJ2-5): NAGVMQNPRHLVRRRGQEARLRCSPMKGHSHVYWYRQLPEEGLKFMVYLQKENIIDESGMPKERFSAEFPKEGPSILRIQQVVRGDSAAYFCASSPGVQETQYFGPGTRLLVL.

This clone was counted only a few times. The chain uses TRBV19 and TRBJ2-3; TRBD2 aligns across 9 bases. The V and J ends lost 3 bases and 5 bases, in that order; junction bases with no gene match: 6. CDR1 LNHDA and CDR2 SQIVND come from the germline V gene (reference sequence). The CDR3 runs to 15 residues. CDR3 in amino acids: CASSIGAGGLDTQYF. As DNA, the CDR3 is TGTGCCAGTAGTATTGGGGCGGGGGGGCTAGATACGCAGTATTTT.

The chain joins TRBV3-1 (or the pseudogene TRBV3-2) to TRBJ1-6, with 7 bases identical to TRBD1. The V and J ends lost 1 base and 9 bases, in that order; junction bases with no gene match: 3. This CDR3 spans 14 amino acids. Germline V gene data show CDR1 as LGHDT and CDR2 as YNNKEL (reference sequence). The CDR3 loop is CASSQAAGGSPLHF. For the CDR3, the DNA is TGTGCCAGCAGCCAAGCGGCAGGGGGTTCACCCCTCCACTTT.

On this clone itself: The germline gene is not matched at one end of the junction; a read error may be the cause. The chain has TRBV3-1 (or the pseudogene TRBV3-2) and TRBJ1-6; 8 nucleotides line up with TRBD1. The CDR3 consists of 12 residues. Germline V gene data show CDR1 as LGHDT and CDR2 as YNNKEL (reference sequence). The CDR3 DNA is TGTGCCAGCAGCCAGCCCGGGACAGGCCTACGATTT. This sequence encodes CASSQPGTGLRF.

In DNA form, the CDR3 reads TGTGCCAGCAGCCTCCGGACAGGGGGCTCGGAAGAGACCCAGTACTTC. As protein: CASSLRTGGSEETQYF. The chain recombines TRBV13 with TRBJ2-5, with TRBD1 matching over 11 bases. Germline V lookup: CDR1 PRHDT, CDR2 FYEKMQ (reference sequence). V lost 5 bases and J lost 3; bases outside the gene matches: 8. The CDR3 is 16 amino acids.

The sample holds a few counts of this clone. This sequence joins TRBV14 and TRBJ1-1; D is undetermined. The CDR3 totals 18 residues. The germline CDR1 and CDR2 sequences are SGHDN and FVKESK. V was pared by 0 bases and J by 0 bases, with 17 bases between. CDR3 DNA sequence: TGTGCCAGCAGCCAAGATGTTAGGAGGGAGCTCATGAACACTGAAGCTTTCTTT. It codes for CASSQDVRRELMNTEAFF.

This chain uses TRBV13 with TRBJ2-3; 9 bases match TRBD1. The CDR3 runs to 14 residues. Per the germline V gene, CDR1 is PRHDT and CDR2 is FYEKMQ (reference sequence). Trimming removed 6 bases from V and 6 bases from J; junction bases left unmatched: 7. This CDR3 is CASRKQGALDTQYF. In DNA, the CDR3 is TGTGCCAGCAGAAAACAGGGGGCGCTGGATACGCAGTATTTT.

This chain uses TRBV3-1 (or the pseudogene TRBV3-2) with TRBJ2-3; 7 bases match TRBD2. Germline loops: CDR1 LGHDT, CDR2 YNNKEL (reference sequence). This CDR3 spans 14 amino acids. V lost 3 bases to trimming and J lost 2 bases; unmatched junction nucleotides: 2. The CDR3 coding sequence is TGTGCCAGCAGCCAGACTAGCTCCACAGATACGCAGTATTTT. It translates to CASSQTSSTDTQYF.

The genes are TRBV5-5 and TRBJ1-2; perhaps TRBD1 as D (5 bases). The CDR3 has 17 amino acids. Germline V CDR1 and CDR2: SGHKS, YYEKEE (reference sequence). V shed 1 base and J shed 5 bases, with 21 bases lying between them. The DNA for the CDR3 is TGTGCCAGCAGCTTGTTGTTCGCACAGGACAAGCCGTATGGCTACACCTTC. Translation gives CASSLLFAQDKPYGYTF.

The chain has TRBV29-1 and TRBJ1-2; TRBD1 aligns across 9 bases. Germline assignment: CDR1 SQVTM and CDR2 ANQGSEA. This CDR3 region has 12 residues. With 7 bases clipped from V and 3 bases from J, the junction kept 3 bases outside the gene matches. The CDR3 DNA sequence: TGCAGCGCGGGACAGGGTGACTATGGCTACACCTTC. Amino acids: CSAGQGDYGYTF.

The V and J genes are TRBV7-9 and TRBJ1-4; possibly TRBD1 for D (5 bases). Germline V gives CDR1 SEHNR, CDR2 FQNEAQ (reference sequence). The CDR3 consists of 13 residues. V shed 5 bases and J shed 17 bases, with 21 bases lying between them. The CDR3 reads CASSLPPPGTSFF. Here the CDR3 DNA reads TGTGCCAGCAGCCTTCCCCCCCCCGGGACTTCCTTTTTT.

The chain recombines TRBV15 with TRBJ1-2; 8 positions match TRBD1. CDR1 and CDR2 (germline): LNHNV, YYDKDF (reference sequence). The J segment lost 3 bases and the V segment lost 1 base, leaving 4 bases of the junction unmatched. This CDR3 is 15 amino acids long. The CDR3 loop reads CATSRGQGIDYGYTF. The DNA of the CDR3 is TGTGCCACCAGCAGAGGACAGGGGATTGACTATGGCTACACCTTC.

This chain links TRBV13 with TRBJ2-7; D may be TRBD1 (5 bases). V lost 5 bases, J lost 7 bases, and 21 bases lay in between. Germline CDR1 and CDR2: PRHDT and FYEKMQ (reference sequence). The CDR3 extends over 15 amino acids. CDR3 in DNA: TGTGCCAGCAGCGGTCGAATGGGGCGGTTAAAAGAGCAGTACTTC. Amino acids: CASSGRMGRLKEQYF.

This chain links TRBV6-6 with TRBJ1-2; D uncertain. CDR1 is MNHNY, CDR2 SVGAGI, per germline (reference sequence). There are 13 residues in the CDR3. V was cut by 5 bases and J by 1 base, with 8 bases left in between. In nucleotides, the CDR3 is TGTGCCAGCAGTCCCAAGAGTAACTATGGCTACACCTTC. Residues: CASSPKSNYGYTF.